The sequence of this TCR beta chain was determined in a study of T cell responses to AZD1222 COVID-19 vaccine. Study overall: The analysis combined second doses at about 4 or about 12 weeks.

Overall study findings and caveats: CD4 TCRs associated with vaccination spanned spike, dominating at 160-218 and 743-854.

Germline CDR1 MNHEY, CDR2 SVGAGI. This CDR3 contains 15 residues. Trimming removed 0 bases from V and 1 base from J, with 9 bases in between. Generated by immunoSEQ multiplex PCR, the TCRdb table keeps only in-frame clones and is missing some. This table has fewer than 200,000 clones, over 80% appearing once. Concerning this clone: Its matching antigen is unknown.

This rearrangement joins TRBV6-5 to TRBJ1-1; D gene unclear. This TCR derives from an adult in good health. The specimen was peripheral blood, collected on day 0 of AZD1222 vaccination. CDR3 sequence: CASSYSGRGNTEAFF. DNA of the CDR3: TGTGCCAGCAGTTACTCAGGCAGAGGGAACACTGAAGCTTTCTTT.